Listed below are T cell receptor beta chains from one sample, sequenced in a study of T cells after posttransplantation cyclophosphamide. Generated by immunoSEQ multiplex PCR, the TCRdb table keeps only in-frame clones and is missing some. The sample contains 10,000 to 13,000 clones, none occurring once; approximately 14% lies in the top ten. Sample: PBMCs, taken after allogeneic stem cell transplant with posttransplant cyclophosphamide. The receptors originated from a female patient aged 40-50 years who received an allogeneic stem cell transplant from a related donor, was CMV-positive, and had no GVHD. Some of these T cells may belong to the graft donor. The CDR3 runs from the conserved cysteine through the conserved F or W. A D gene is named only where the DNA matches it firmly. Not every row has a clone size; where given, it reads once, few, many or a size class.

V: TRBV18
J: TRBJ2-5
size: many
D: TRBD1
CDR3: CASSPGTGGLETQYF
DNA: TGTGCCAGCTCACCCGGGACAGGGGGTTTAGAGACCCAGTACTTC

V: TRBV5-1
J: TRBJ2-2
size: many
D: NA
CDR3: CASSLFGGSPDTGELFF
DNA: TGCGCCAGCAGCCTCTTTGGGGGGTCCCCCGACACCGGGGAGCTGTTTTTT

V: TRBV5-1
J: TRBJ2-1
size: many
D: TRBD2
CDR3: CASSQSTGTSAQFF
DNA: TGCGCCAGCAGCCAGAGCACTGGGACTAGCGCGCAGTTCTTC

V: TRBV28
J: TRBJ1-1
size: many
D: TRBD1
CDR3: CASSPDRGLMNTEAFF
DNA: TGTGCCAGCAGCCCCGACAGGGGGCTTATGAACACTGAAGCTTTCTTT

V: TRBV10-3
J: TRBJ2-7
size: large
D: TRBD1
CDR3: CAISSDRSYEQYF
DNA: TGTGCCATCAGCTCGGACAGGTCCTACGAGCAGTACTTC

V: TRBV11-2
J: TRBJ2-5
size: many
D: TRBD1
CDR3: CASSVGTGAKTQYF
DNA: TGTGCCAGCAGCGTCGGGACAGGGGCAAAGACCCAGTACTTC

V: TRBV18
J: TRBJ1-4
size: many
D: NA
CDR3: CASSPPEGRGAANEKLFF
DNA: TGTGCCAGCTCACCACCCGAGGGCAGGGGCGCCGCGAATGAAAAACTGTTTTTT

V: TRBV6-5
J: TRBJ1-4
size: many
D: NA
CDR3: CASSSPGGGEREKLFF
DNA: TGTGCCAGCAGTTCCCCGGGCGGGGGGGAAAGGGAAAAACTGTTTTTT

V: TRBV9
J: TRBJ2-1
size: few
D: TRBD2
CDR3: CASGSSGRDNEQFF
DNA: TGTGCCAGCGGGTCTAGCGGGAGGGATAATGAGCAGTTCTTC

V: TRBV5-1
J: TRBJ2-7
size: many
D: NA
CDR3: CASADPYEQYF
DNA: TGCGCCAGCGCGGATCCCTACGAGCAGTACTTC

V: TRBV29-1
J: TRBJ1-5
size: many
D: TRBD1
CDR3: CSVSDRGNQPQHF
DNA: TGCAGCGTGTCGGACAGGGGCAATCAGCCCCAGCATTTT

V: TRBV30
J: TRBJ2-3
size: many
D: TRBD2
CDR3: CAWSSGRGSDTQYF
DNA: TGTGCCTGGTCTAGCGGGAGGGGTTCAGATACGCAGTATTTT

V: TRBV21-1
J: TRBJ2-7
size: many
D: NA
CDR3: CASSIRFASGGPSSYEQYF
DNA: TGTGCCAGCAGCATCCGGTTCGCTAGCGGGGGGCCGTCCTCCTACGAGCAGTACTTC

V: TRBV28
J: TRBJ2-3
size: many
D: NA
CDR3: CASRSAVTDTQYF
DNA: TGTGCCAGCCGTTCGGCGGTTACAGATACGCAGTATTTT

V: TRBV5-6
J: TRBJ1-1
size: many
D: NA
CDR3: CASSLPGQMNTEAFF
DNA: TGTGCCAGCAGCTTACCGGGACAAATGAACACTGAAGCTTTCTTT

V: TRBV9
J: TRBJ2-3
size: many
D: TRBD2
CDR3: CASSVVTASGGTDTQYF
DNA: TGTGCCAGCAGCGTAGTCACGGCTAGCGGGGGCACAGATACGCAGTATTTT

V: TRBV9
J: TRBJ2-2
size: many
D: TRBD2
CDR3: CASTDLAGSNTGELFF
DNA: TGTGCCAGCACCGACTTAGCGGGGTCGAACACCGGGGAGCTGTTTTTT

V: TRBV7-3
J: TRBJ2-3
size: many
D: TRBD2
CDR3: CASSSGLAGVADTQYF
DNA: TGTGCCAGCAGCTCGGGACTAGCGGGAGTTGCAGATACGCAGTATTTT

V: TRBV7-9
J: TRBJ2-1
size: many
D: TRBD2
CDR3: CASSLVAGEGNEQFF
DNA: TGTGCCAGCAGCTTAGTAGCGGGAGAGGGCAATGAGCAGTTCTTC

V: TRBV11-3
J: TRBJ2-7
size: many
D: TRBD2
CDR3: CASSVGLAGVGEQYF
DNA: TGTGCCAGCAGCGTGGGACTAGCGGGGGTTGGGGAGCAGTACTTC

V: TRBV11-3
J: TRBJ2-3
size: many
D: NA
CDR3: CASSLTTWGGATDTQYF
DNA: TGTGCCAGCAGCTTAACCACCTGGGGGGGGGCCACAGATACGCAGTATTTT

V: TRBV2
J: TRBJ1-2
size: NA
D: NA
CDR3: CASYKGSGYGYTF
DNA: TGTGCCAGCTACAAGGGGTCGGGCTATGGCTACACCTTC

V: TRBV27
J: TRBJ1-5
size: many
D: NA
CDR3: CASGLNQPQHF
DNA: TGTGCCAGCGGGCTGAATCAGCCCCAGCATTTT

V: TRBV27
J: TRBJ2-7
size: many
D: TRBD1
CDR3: CASRLNSGTAYEQYF
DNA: TGTGCCAGCAGACTCAACTCCGGGACAGCGTACGAGCAGTACTTC

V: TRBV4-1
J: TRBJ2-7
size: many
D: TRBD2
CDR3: CASSQDWERESYEQYF
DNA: TGCGCCAGCAGCCAAGATTGGGAGCGGGAGTCCTACGAGCAGTACTTC

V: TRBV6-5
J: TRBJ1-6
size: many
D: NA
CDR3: CASSYSGALRDSPLHF
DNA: TGTGCCAGCAGTTACTCGGGGGCACTTAGGGATTCACCCCTCCACTTT

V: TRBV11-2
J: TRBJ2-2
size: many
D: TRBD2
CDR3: CASSEASGGVRNTGELFF
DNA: TGTGCCAGCAGCGAGGCTAGCGGGGGGGTTCGGAACACCGGGGAGCTGTTTTTT

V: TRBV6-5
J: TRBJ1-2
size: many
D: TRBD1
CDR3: CASSYLDRENYGYTF
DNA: TGTGCCAGCAGTTACCTCGACAGGGAGAACTATGGCTACACCTTC

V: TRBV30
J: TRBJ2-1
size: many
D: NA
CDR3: CALTRDTSYNEQFF
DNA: TGTGCCTTAACCCGGGACACCTCCTACAATGAGCAGTTCTTC